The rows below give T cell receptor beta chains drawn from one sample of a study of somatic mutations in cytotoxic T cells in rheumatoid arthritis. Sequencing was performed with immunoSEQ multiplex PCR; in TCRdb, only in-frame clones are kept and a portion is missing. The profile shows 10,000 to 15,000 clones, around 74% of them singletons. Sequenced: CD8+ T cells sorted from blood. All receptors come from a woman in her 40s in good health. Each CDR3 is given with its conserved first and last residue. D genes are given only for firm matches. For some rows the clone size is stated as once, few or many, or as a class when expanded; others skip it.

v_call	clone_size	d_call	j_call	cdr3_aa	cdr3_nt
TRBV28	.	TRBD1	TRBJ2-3	CASSSPGTGATDTQYF	TGTGCCAGCAGTTCTCCCGGGACAGGGGCCACAGATACGCAGTATTTT
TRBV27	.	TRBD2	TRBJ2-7	CASSWGTSGSQYF	TGTGCCAGCAGTTGGGGGACTAGCGGGAGTCAGTACTTC
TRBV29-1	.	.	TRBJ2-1	CSVEEGSNVQFF	TGCAGCGTTGAAGAGGGGTCCAATGTGCAGTTCTTC
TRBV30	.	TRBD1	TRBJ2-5	CAWSVGPGQTYQETQYF	TGTGCCTGGAGTGTAGGCCCGGGACAGACGTACCAAGAGACCCAGTACTTC
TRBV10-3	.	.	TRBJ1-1	CAISGIGGDATEAFF	TGTGCCATCAGTGGGATCGGAGGGGACGCCACTGAAGCTTTCTTT
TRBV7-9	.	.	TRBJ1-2	CASSFATPGYTF	TGTGCCAGCAGCTTCGCGACACCTGGCTACACCTTC
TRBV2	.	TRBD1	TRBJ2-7	CASRERTGGLLRLYYEQYF	TGTGCCAGCAGAGAAAGGACAGGGGGTCTCCTCCGCCTTTACTACGAGCAGTACTTC
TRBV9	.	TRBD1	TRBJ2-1	CASSAHRDRVDNEQFF	TGTGCCAGCAGCGCTCACCGGGACAGGGTAGACAATGAGCAGTTCTTC
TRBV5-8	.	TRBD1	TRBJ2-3	CASSWGQSTTDTQYF	TGTGCCAGCAGCTGGGGACAGAGTACCACAGATACGCAGTATTTT
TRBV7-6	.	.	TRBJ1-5	CASSLGTDYSNQPQHF	TGTGCCAGCAGCTTAGGGACAGATTATAGCAATCAGCCCCAGCATTTT
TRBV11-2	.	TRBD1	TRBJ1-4	CASSLFGQGDEKLFF	TGTGCCAGCAGCTTATTTGGACAGGGTGATGAAAAACTGTTTTTT
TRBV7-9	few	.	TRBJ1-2	CASSLGGRNYGYTF	TGTGCCAGCAGCTTAGGGGGGCGCAACTATGGCTACACCTTC
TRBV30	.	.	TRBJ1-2	CAWSPSRAPSF	TGTGCCTGGAGTCCCTCCCGGGCCCCTTCCTTC
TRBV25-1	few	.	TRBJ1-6	CASSDSYNSPLHF	TGTGCCAGCAGCGACTCCTATAATTCACCCCTCCACTTT
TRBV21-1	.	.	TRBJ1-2	CASSKWDRESSYGYTF	TGTGCCAGCAGCAAATGGGACCGGGAGAGTTCCTATGGCTACACCTTC
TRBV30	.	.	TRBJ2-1	CAWSVRGGLIDEQFF	TGTGCCTGGAGTGTAAGGGGGGGCCTGATCGATGAGCAGTTCTTC
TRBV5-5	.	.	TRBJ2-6	CASSLAPGHRFSGANVLTF	TGTGCCAGCAGCTTGGCTCCGGGACACCGCTTCTCTGGGGCCAACGTCCTGACTTTC